The 19 T cell receptor beta chains reported below all come from one sample, sequenced in a study of OX40 agonist ivuxolimab in advanced cancers. Method: immunoSEQ multiplex PCR; TCRdb's copy keeps in-frame clones and lacks some. In the table there are over 65,000 clones, about 84% of which are singletons. The source material was CD4+ or CD8+ T cells sorted from blood, sampled in a trial of the OX40 agonist ivuxolimab. These TCRs come from an adult with an advanced solid tumor such as melanoma, head and neck, liver or kidney cancer.

V is TRBV18 and J is TRBJ2-1; 14 positions match TRBD2. Germline values: CDR1 KGHSH, CDR2 LQKENI. V trimming: 9 bases; J trimming: 8 bases; junction bases outside the gene matches: 6. CDR3 length: 14 residues. CDR3 sequence: CASRTSGGKDEQFF. For the CDR3, the DNA is TGTGCCAGTCGGACTAGCGGGGGGAAGGATGAGCAGTTCTTC.

This clone was seen only once. This chain connects TRBV6-6 to TRBJ2-2; TRBD2 matches at 8 bases. The germline V gene encodes CDR1 MNHNY and CDR2 SVGAGI (reference sequence). The CDR3 consists of 16 residues. Trimming at V came to 6 bases and at J to 0 bases, leaving 6 bases not matched to a gene. The CDR3 DNA follows: TGTGCCAGCAGGGGGCCGGGACTAGCGAACACCGGGGAGCTGTTTTTT. It codes for CASRGPGLANTGELFF.

This clone has just one count. V is TRBV7-6 and J is TRBJ1-6; the D is unclear. The V end was cut by 1 base, the J end by 4 bases, with 8 bases between. Germline V gene data show CDR1 as SGHVS and CDR2 as FNYEAQ. This CDR3 has 15 residues. The CDR3 DNA reads TGTGCCAGCAGCTTAGTGGCAGGATATAATTCACCCCTCCACTTT. As protein: CASSLVAGYNSPLHF.

The table lists this clone with a few counts. The gene calls are TRBV27 and TRBJ2-1; 7 bases align to TRBD2. The CDR3 sequence is 14 residues long. Per the germline V gene, CDR1 is MNHEY and CDR2 is SMNVEV (reference sequence). The trim removed 6 bases at V and 0 bases at J, leaving 2 bases unmatched. The CDR3 DNA reads TGTGCCAGCAGAGGACTAGACTCCTACAATGAGCAGTTCTTC. Protein: CASRGLDSYNEQFF.

This rearrangement joins TRBV7-2 to TRBJ2-7; a weak D match, TRBD2 (7 bases). CDR1 and CDR2 from the germline V gene are SGHTA and FQGNSA. This CDR3 has 15 amino acids. V lost 4 bases and J 0 bases, leaving 13 bases between the germline ends. CDR3 loop: CASSYRASGSYEQYF. The CDR3 DNA reads TGTGCCAGCAGCTACAGGGCTAGCGGCTCCTACGAGCAGTACTTC. The full variable domain, rest sourced from reference TRBV7-2 and TRBJ2-7, is GAGVSQSPSNKVTEKGKDVELRCDPISGHTALYWYRQSLGQGLEFLIYFQGNSAPDKSGLPSDRFSAERTGGSVSTLTIQRTQQEDSAVYLCASSYRASGSYEQYFGPGTRLTVT.

The V and J genes are TRBV7-9 and TRBJ1-5, with a tentative D call TRBD1 (5 bases). Germline CDR1 reads SEHNR; CDR2 reads FQNEAQ (reference sequence). This CDR3 comprises 16 residues. Trimming cost V 1 base and J 4 bases, with 14 bases left between them. This CDR3 reads CASSLGWPGRNQPQHF. DNA of the CDR3: TGTGCCAGCAGCTTAGGGTGGCCAGGGAGGAATCAGCCCCAGCATTTT.

The chain couples TRBV5-5 to TRBJ2-3; either TRBD1 or TRBD2 may supply D (6 bases each). This CDR3 has 14 amino acids. The V end lost 4 bases, the J end lost 3 bases, and 12 bases lay between the germline ends. CDR1 SGHKS and CDR2 YYEKEE come from the germline V gene (reference sequence). The CDR3 DNA sequence: TGTGCCAGCAGCCGGAGGGACATGACAGATACGCAGTATTTT. Protein product: CASSRRDMTDTQYF.

V and J are TRBV5-8 and TRBJ1-4; D uncertain. Trimming left V 4 bases short and J 2 bases short, with 9 bases between. This CDR3 has 14 residues. Germline CDR1 SGHTS, CDR2 YDEGEE. CDR3 in amino acids: CASSLSQTNEKLFF. In DNA form, the CDR3 reads TGTGCCAGCAGCCTAAGCCAGACTAATGAAAAACTGTTTTTT.

This chain links TRBV20-1 with TRBJ1-1; possible D gene TRBD1, 5 bases. The CDR3 covers 10 residues. Germline V gene data show CDR1 as DFQATT and CDR2 as SNEGSKA (reference sequence). Trimming took 0 bases from V and 10 from J, leaving 6 bases between them. The CDR3 is CSARDGTAFF. As DNA, the CDR3 is TGCAGTGCTAGAGATGGGACAGCTTTCTTT.

CDR3 residues: CASSQTGENTEAFF. CDR3 sequence (DNA): TGTGCCAGCAGTCAGACAGGGGAGAACACTGAAGCTTTCTTT. V gene TRBV6-6 combines with J gene TRBJ1-1; 8 bases are shared with TRBD1. The V gene end was trimmed by 5 bases and the J gene end by 1 base; junction bases not matched to a gene: 3. CDR1 and CDR2 (germline): MNHNY, SVGAGI (reference sequence). The CDR3 is 14 residues long.

The CDR3: CASSPGTMGQETQYF. The CDR3 nucleotides read TGTGCCAGCAGCCCCGGGACTATGGGGCAAGAGACCCAGTACTTC. The rearrangement uses TRBV7-9 and TRBJ2-5; 7 bases are a match to TRBD2. This CDR3 spans 15 amino acids. The germline V gene encodes CDR1 SEHNR and CDR2 FQNEAQ (reference sequence). The J segment lost 2 bases and the V segment lost 5 bases, leaving 8 bases of the junction unmatched.

The chain combines TRBV7-9 with TRBJ1-2; possibly TRBD1 for D (6 bases). CDR1 SEHNR and CDR2 FQNEAQ come from the germline V gene (reference sequence). CDR3 length: 13 residues. Trimming left V 10 bases short and J 2 bases short, with 14 bases between. The CDR3 region is CATDGDINYGYTF. CDR3 sequence (DNA): TGTGCCACCGACGGGGACATCAACTATGGCTACACCTTC. Full variable domain (remainder filled in from reference TRBV7-9 and TRBJ1-2): DTGVSQNPRHKITKRGQNVTFRCDPISEHNRLYWYRQTLGQGPEFLTYFQNEAQLEKSRLLSDRFSAERPKGSFSTLEIQRTEQGDSAMYLCATDGDINYGYTFGSGTRLTVV.

The CDR3, as DNA: TGTGCCAGCAGTTCCCCTTATCCCTCTAGCGGCTCCTACAATGAGCAGTTCTTC. Amino acid sequence: CASSSPYPSSGSYNEQFF. The J gene is TRBJ2-1, the V gene TRBV28, with TRBD2 matching 7 bases. The CDR3 is 18 residues long. V trimming: 4 bases; J trimming: 0 bases; junction bases outside the gene matches: 12. In germline, CDR1 is MDHEN, CDR2 SYDVKM.

This chain links TRBV18 with TRBJ1-2; D ambiguous. This CDR3 has 12 residues. Trimming shortened V by 0 bases and J by 1 base, and 0 bases separated the two germline ends. Germline V gives CDR1 KGHSH, CDR2 LQKENI. The CDR3 sequence: CASSPPNYGYTF. Written as DNA, the CDR3 is TGTGCCAGCTCACCACCTAACTATGGCTACACCTTC.

The gene calls are TRBV29-1 and TRBJ1-5, with no clear D. The CDR3 has 13 residues. CDR1 and CDR2 from the germline V gene are SQVTM and ANQGSEA. Trimming removed 4 bases from V and 8 bases from J, with 15 bases in between. The CDR3 coding sequence is TGCAGCGTTGTTTCCGGGCCTGGGGAGCCCCAGCATTTT. It is translated as CSVVSGPGEPQHF.

This chain connects TRBV28 to TRBJ1-2, with 7 bases aligning to TRBD1. This CDR3 is built from 14 residues. CDR1 MDHEN and CDR2 SYDVKM come from the germline V gene. After removal of 6 bases from V and 7 bases from J, the junction contained 11 bases not matched to a gene. The CDR3 region has the DNA TGTGCCAGCAGCCGACCGGCGACAGGGCCTGGCTACACCTTC. As protein: CASSRPATGPGYTF.

The V and J genes are TRBV2 and TRBJ1-5; D ambiguous. This CDR3 is 13 amino acids long. Germline CDR1 is SNHLY and CDR2 is FYNNEI. Trimming removed 8 bases from V and 0 bases from J, with 8 bases in between. CDR3 in DNA: TGTGCCAGCGCAGTCCGTAGCAATCAGCCCCAGCATTTT. Amino acids: CASAVRSNQPQHF.

This clone was seen a handful of times. The rearrangement uses TRBV6-5 and TRBJ1-2; D is ambiguous. The germline V and J ends were trimmed by 0 bases and 0 bases, with 8 bases remaining between them. Germline CDR1 and CDR2: MNHEY and SVGAGI. CDR3 length: 15 residues. This CDR3 reads CASSYSRKANYGYTF. The CDR3 DNA reads TGTGCCAGCAGTTACTCGCGTAAAGCTAACTATGGCTACACCTTC.

The chain employs TRBV7-9 and TRBJ2-1; tentatively, D is TRBD1 (5 bases). This CDR3 is 15 amino acids long. The V gene's germline CDR1 is SEHNR and CDR2 FQNEAQ (reference sequence). The V end lost 2 bases, the J end lost 6 bases, and 14 bases lay between the germline ends. DNA for the CDR3: TGTGCCAGCAGCTTAACGGCAGGGAATACCAATGAGCAGTTCTTC. This gives the protein CASSLTAGNTNEQFF.